The 10 T cell receptor beta chains below were found in one sample sequenced in a study of CD8+CD57+ T cells in acquired aplastic anemia (dated by TCRdb to 2017 to 2018). Sequencing took place on an Illumina HiSeq 2000. Genomic DNA served as template for TCR beta VDJ combination and CDR3 sequence profiling. TCRdb trimmed the raw reads at Q25, called clones with MiXCR and kept productive beta chains. Each record represents a unique CDR3 protein, reported with the most common genes and DNA among its rows. This sample comprises 100,000 to 150,000 distinct CDR3 sequences, over 45% of them detected only once. Together, the top ten hold about 2.7% of the sample. Input material: sorted CD4+, CD8+, or CD8+CD57+ T cells (not recorded which) from PBMCs. Receptor source: a human donor in good health, serving as a control.

This clonotype was counted at least ten times. The chain couples TRBV7-9 to TRBJ1-2; D is ambiguous. The CDR3 length is 13 residues. The V gene's germline CDR1 is SEHNR and CDR2 FQNEAQ (reference sequence). V shed 5 bases and J shed 5 bases, with 12 bases lying between them. The CDR3 DNA reads TGTGCCAGCAGCCAACCGCAGGAATATGGCTACACCTTC. This translates into CASSQPQEYGYTF.

This clonotype was seen at least ten times. The chain couples TRBV12-3 or TRBV12-4 to TRBJ2-1; no clear D gene. Trimming stripped 5 bases from V and 13 bases from J, with 24 bases between. CDR3 length: 15 amino acids. The CDR3 region is CASSTAVTRPPNQFF. The DNA of the CDR3 is TGTGCCAGCAGTACCGCAGTTACAAGGCCCCCAAACCAGTTCTTC.

Ten or more counts support this clonotype. The chain couples TRBV3-1 to TRBJ2-5; 8 positions match TRBD2. V lost 1 base to trimming and J lost 5 bases; unmatched junction nucleotides: 6. The CDR3 extends over 15 amino acids. Germline V gives CDR1 LGHDT, CDR2 YNNKEL (reference sequence). The CDR3 loop reads CASSQGGGPRETQYF. The CDR3 bases are TGTGCCAGCAGCCAAGGCGGGGGGCCTAGGGAGACCCAGTACTTC.

This clonotype came up many times. This CDR3 reads CASNPGEDSYNEQFF. In nucleotides, the CDR3 is TGTGCCAGCAACCCGGGAGAGGACTCCTACAATGAGCAGTTCTTC. The J gene is TRBJ2-1, the V gene TRBV11-2; possible D gene TRBD2, 6 bases. V was trimmed by 7 bases and J by 0 bases, leaving 13 bases between them. The CDR3 is 15 residues long. Germline V lookup: CDR1 SGHAT, CDR2 FQNNGV.

The rearrangement uses TRBV10-3 and TRBJ2-1; a possible D gene is TRBD1 (6 bases). Per the germline V gene, CDR1 is ENHRY and CDR2 is SYGVKD. The length of the CDR3 is 15 residues. The V end lost 2 bases, the J end lost 6 bases, and 14 bases lay between the germline ends. DNA for the CDR3: TGTGCCATCAGTGAGGGAACAGGGAGCGGCAATGAGCAGTTCTTC. This gives the protein CAISEGTGSGNEQFF.

This clonotype was seen only a few times. The CDR3 region has the DNA TGTGCCAGCAGCCATACCGGGACAGACGAGCAGTACGTC. Its protein product is CASSHTGTDEQYV. This chain joins TRBV7-2 and TRBJ2-7, with 7 bases identical to TRBD1. This CDR3 is built from 13 residues. The germline CDR1 and CDR2 sequences are SGHTA and FQGNSA. J gave up 5 bases and V 5 bases, and 6 bases lay outside the gene matches.

Written as DNA, the CDR3 is TGTGCCAGCAGCTTAGTCCCAGCGGGGGCCGTAAACATTCAGTACTTC. Its translation: CASSLVPAGAVNIQYF. The gene calls are TRBV7-9 and TRBJ2-4; TRBD2 matches at 8 bases. The CDR3 has 16 residues. Looked up from germline, CDR1 is SEHNR and CDR2 is FQNEAQ (reference sequence). V lost 1 base to trimming and J lost 6 bases; unmatched junction nucleotides: 8.

This clonotype has ten or more counts. The J gene is TRBJ2-5, the V gene TRBV9, with unresolved D. V lost 0 bases to trimming and J lost 4 bases, with 7 bases between them. The CDR3 sequence is 13 residues long. From germline, CDR1 is SGDLS and CDR2 YYNGEE. DNA of the CDR3: TGTGCCAGCAGCGTAGGGCAGTTAGAGACCCAGTACTTC. This sequence encodes CASSVGQLETQYF.

The chain recombines TRBV7-6 with TRBJ1-4; no clear D gene. The CDR3 spans 16 residues. Germline assignment: CDR1 SGHVS and CDR2 FNYEAQ. V was cut by 1 base and J by 0 bases, with 9 bases left in between. DNA for the CDR3: TGTGCCAGCAGCTTAGAGCGACCGGCAACTAATGAAAAACTGTTTTTT. Protein product: CASSLERPATNEKLFF. Combining the CDR3 with reference TRBV7-6 and TRBJ1-4 gives the whole variable domain GAGVSQSPRYKVTKRGQDVALRCDPISGHVSLYWYRQALGQGPEFLTYFNYEAQQDKSGLPNDRFSAERPEGSISTLTIQRTEQRDSAMYRCASSLERPATNEKLFFGSGTQLSVL.

J is TRBJ1-6 and V is TRBV7-9, with D possibly being TRBD1 (6 bases). Germline CDR1 SEHNR, CDR2 FQNEAQ (reference sequence). With 7 bases removed from V and 9 bases from J, the gap between germline ends came to 13 bases. The length of the CDR3 is 13 residues. The CDR3 spells CASMGRGTSPLHF. DNA of the CDR3: TGTGCCAGCATGGGCAGGGGAACTTCACCCCTCCACTTT. Drawing the rest from reference TRBV7-9 and TRBJ1-6, the complete variable domain is DTGVSQNPRHKITKRGQNVTFRCDPISEHNRLYWYRQTLGQGPEFLTYFQNEAQLEKSRLLSDRFSAERPKGSFSTLEIQRTEQGDSAMYLCASMGRGTSPLHFGNGTRLTVT.